This passage covers 16 T cell receptor beta chains from one sample sequenced in a study of regulatory T cells in long-lasting Graves disease. Building of the TCR beta libraries involved iRepertoire HTBI primers and Arm-PCR of CDR3 regions. MiXCR was run by TCRdb on the multiplex PCR reads, yielding one entry per CDR3 protein. Here the sample spans 320,000 or so distinct CDR3 sequences, 15% to 20% being singletons. Time point specified: newly diagnosed GD, antithyroid drugs for less than 3 months. Researchers made the TCR library from RNA that was extracted from PBMCs. The material sequenced was peripheral blood mononuclear cells (PBMCs), taken at new diagnosis, from a patient treated with antithyroid drugs. All receptors derive from a female donor with Graves disease.

This clonotype was recorded at least ten times. The rearrangement uses TRBV14 and TRBJ1-1, with unresolved D. Germline V CDR1 and CDR2: SGHDN, FVKESK. Trimming pared 4 bases from V and 1 base from J, leaving 13 bases between. CDR3 length: 15 amino acids. CDR3 bases: TGTGCCAGCAGCCGAATCCCTGCTTCGAACACTGAAGCTTTCTTT. Translating it yields CASSRIPASNTEAFF.

As for this clonotype: Being one base from a much bigger clone, this may be a read error. The chain combines TRBV9 with TRBJ2-1; the match to TRBD2 covers 12 bases. The CDR3 is 15 residues long. The germline V gene encodes CDR1 SGDLS and CDR2 YYNGEE. V lost 3 bases to trimming and J lost 8 bases; unmatched junction nucleotides: 6. The CDR3 loop is CASSGTSGNGDEQFF. CDR3 coding DNA: TGTGCCAGCAGCGGGACTAGCGGGAATGGAGATGAGCAGTTCTTC. The full variable domain, rest sourced from reference TRBV9 and TRBJ2-1, is DSGVTQTPKHLITATGQRVTLRCSPRSGDLSVYWYQQSLDQGLQFLIQYYNGEERAKGNILERFSAQQFPDLHSELNLSSLELGDSALYFCASSGTSGNGDEQFFGPGTRLTVL.

This clonotype occurred many times. This rearrangement joins TRBV11-2 to TRBJ1-2, with 10 bases matching TRBD1. Trimming took 5 bases from V and 2 from J; bases not matched to a gene: 5. This CDR3 has 15 amino acids. The germline CDR1 and CDR2 sequences are SGHAT and FQNNGV. This CDR3 reads CASSMTGGANYGYTF. In DNA, the CDR3 is TGTGCCAGCAGCATGACAGGGGGCGCGAACTATGGCTACACCTTC.

Worth noting for this clonotype: Possible read error: a much larger clone is one base away. This chain uses TRBV5-1 with TRBJ2-5; D gene unclear. V was trimmed by 6 bases and J by 11 bases, leaving 17 bases between them. This CDR3 is built from 12 residues. The germline gives CDR1 SGHRS, CDR2 YFSETQ. CDR3 bases: TGCGCCAGCAACGAGCTAGACAATGAGCAGTACTTC. Its translation is CASNELDNEQYF.

This clonotype was seen many times. J is TRBJ2-7 and V is TRBV28; D might be TRBD1 (6 bases). Trimming pared 5 bases from V and 6 bases from J, leaving 23 bases between. Germline CDR1 MDHEN, CDR2 SYDVKM. The CDR3 is 16 residues long. CDR3 sequence (DNA): TGTGCCAGCAGTCCAAGTTATGCGCAGGGGAGCGGCGAGCAGTACTTC. Translated, it gives CASSPSYAQGSGEQYF.

This clonotype was detected many times. The chain recombines TRBV5-1 with TRBJ2-1; D gene uncertain. The CDR3 has 15 residues. Trimming took off 4 bases at V and 4 bases at J, with 15 bases between the two ends. Germline V gene data show CDR1 as SGHRS and CDR2 as YFSETQ. Written as DNA, the CDR3 is TGCGCCAGCAGCATTGACACGGCTCTTTACAATGAGCAGTTCTTC. Protein: CASSIDTALYNEQFF.

This clonotype was seen many times. V gene TRBV2 combines with J gene TRBJ2-4; weak D call: TRBD1 (6 bases). V was trimmed by 6 bases and J by 9 bases, leaving 21 bases between them. This CDR3 contains 15 residues. Germline V gene data show CDR1 as SNHLY and CDR2 as FYNNEI. CDR3 nucleotides: TGTGCCAGCAGGGCCGGACAGCTTAACAGTGGCATTCAGTACTTC. Protein product: CASRAGQLNSGIQYF.

Many counts were recorded for this clonotype. For the CDR3, the DNA is TGTGCCTGGAGTGTAGGACTAGCGGGTATCACAGATACGCAGTATTTT. Amino acids: CAWSVGLAGITDTQYF. The chain uses TRBV30 and TRBJ2-3; 11 positions match TRBD2. This CDR3 has 16 residues. Germline loops: CDR1 GTSNPN, CDR2 SVGIG (reference sequence). With V trimmed by 0 bases and J by 2 bases, 4 bases remained unmatched.

V is TRBV15 and J is TRBJ2-1; no clear D gene. This CDR3 has 12 amino acids. Germline assignment: CDR1 LNHNV and CDR2 YYDKDF (reference sequence). V lost 10 bases, J lost 7 bases, and 14 bases lay in between. DNA for the CDR3: TGTGCCAGCAGTGAAATCTGGAATGAGCAGTTCTTC. As protein: CASSEIWNEQFF.

This clonotype was detected ten times or more. This rearrangement joins TRBV7-9 to TRBJ2-7; a weak D match, TRBD2 (7 bases). The ends were cut back, 5 bases at V and 2 bases at J, with 16 bases in the middle. CDR1 and CDR2 (germline): SEHNR, FQNEAQ (reference sequence). This CDR3 comprises 15 residues. CDR3 bases: TGTGCCAGCAGCGGACTTTCGGGGGGCACCTACGAGCAGTACTTC. Translated: CASSGLSGGTYEQYF.

Of note for this clonotype: The CDR3 does not close with the conserved phenylalanine or tryptophan, likely indicating a read error. The limits of the CDR3 on the DNA are not certain, so only TCRdb's listed CDR3 is given. The chain has TRBV11-3 and TRBJ2-1; the table's D call of TRBD1 was not tested on the DNA. The CDR3 is 13 amino acids long, termini counted. In germline, CDR1 is SGHNT, CDR2 YENEEA. CDR3 sequence: CASDLPGYNEHFV.

This clonotype was seen repeatedly, ten times or more. This chain links TRBV28 with TRBJ2-1; maybe TRBD2 (6 bases). This CDR3 has 15 residues. The germline V gene has CDR1 MDHEN and CDR2 SYDVKM. Trimming left V 6 bases short and J 2 bases short, with 14 bases between. The CDR3 DNA reads TGTGCCAGCAGCCACGGGGAGGTCGCCTACAATGAGCAGTTCTTC. This translates into CASSHGEVAYNEQFF.

This clonotype was seen many times. The chain links TRBV19 to TRBJ2-3; D perhaps matches TRBD1 (6 bases). The V gene's germline CDR1 is LNHDA and CDR2 SQIVND (reference sequence). V was shortened by 2 bases and J by 6 bases, with 24 bases between the two germline ends. The CDR3 has 18 amino acids. The DNA for the CDR3 is TGTGCCAGTAGTATAACCCCCCTCGGACAGTCTCATGACGATACGCAGTATTTT. Translation: CASSITPLGQSHDDTQYF. The full variable domain, its missing parts supplied by reference TRBV19 and TRBJ2-3, is DGGITQSPKYLFRKEGQNVTLSCEQNLNHDAMYWYRQDPGQGLRLIYYSQIVNDFQKGDIAEGYSVSREKKESFPLTVTSAQKNPTAFYLCASSITPLGQSHDDTQYFGPGTRLTVL.

This clonotype has at least ten counts. The chain recombines TRBV7-9 with TRBJ1-2, with D perhaps TRBD1 (6 bases). CDR1 is SEHNR, CDR2 FQNEAQ, per germline (reference sequence). V was pared by 3 bases and J by 3 bases, with 8 bases between. This CDR3 spans 13 amino acids. CDR3 loop: CASSFRTDYGYTF. The CDR3 DNA follows: TGTGCCAGCAGCTTCCGGACAGACTATGGCTACACCTTC.

Many counts were recorded for this clonotype. The chain combines TRBV7-6 with TRBJ1-2; D not resolved. CDR1 and CDR2 from the germline V gene are SGHVS and FNYEAQ. CDR3 length equals 14 residues. With 2 bases removed from V and 3 bases from J, the gap between germline ends came to 10 bases. This chain's CDR3 is CASSLHPRHYGYTF. The DNA of the CDR3 is TGTGCCAGCAGCTTACATCCCAGGCACTATGGCTACACCTTC.

The chain is built from TRBV2 and TRBJ2-3; tentatively, D is TRBD2 (5 bases). This CDR3 spans 15 amino acids. Germline CDR1 reads SNHLY; CDR2 reads FYNNEI. Trimming pared 2 bases from V and 0 bases from J, leaving 9 bases between. For the CDR3, the DNA is TGTGCCAGCAGTGAATTCGGCGGGAGCACAGATACGCAGTATTTT. This encodes CASSEFGGSTDTQYF.